Below, 2 T cell receptor beta chains from the same sample are listed, as sequenced in a study of OX40 agonist ivuxolimab in advanced cancers. Method: immunoSEQ multiplex PCR; TCRdb's copy keeps in-frame clones and lacks some. The table lists more than 95,000 clones, roughly 95% of them singletons. Sequenced here: CD4+ or CD8+ T cells sorted from blood, sampled in a trial of the OX40 agonist ivuxolimab. The receptor set was obtained from an adult with an advanced solid tumor such as melanoma, head and neck, liver or kidney cancer.

The chain carries TRBV29-1 and TRBJ2-5; 7 bases line up with TRBD2. Losses at the gene ends were 5 bases for V and 2 bases for J; bases not matched to a gene: 5. The CDR3 runs 13 residues. The germline V gene encodes CDR1 SQVTM and CDR2 ANQGSEA. The CDR3 protein is CSVFGTNQETQYF. CDR3 DNA sequence: TGCAGCGTTTTCGGGACTAATCAAGAGACCCAGTACTTC.

The chain is built from TRBV7-2 and TRBJ2-6; D unclear. Germline CDR1 reads SGHTA; CDR2 reads FQGNSA. V lost 1 base to trimming and J lost 0 bases, with 4 bases between them. The CDR3 has 15 residues. CDR3 residues: CASSLDISGANVLTF. As DNA, the CDR3 is TGTGCCAGCAGCTTAGATATCTCTGGGGCCAACGTCCTGACTTTC.